The 9 T cell receptor beta chains listed next were all sequenced from one sample in a study of control samples from healthy donors and cancer patients. The method was immunoSEQ multiplex PCR; TCRdb's version includes in-frame clones alone and lacks a portion of them. The repertoire holds about 130,000 clones, with approximately 94% as singletons. Source material: PBMCs. These receptors all stem from a middle-aged man with head and neck cancer.

This chain joins TRBV18 and TRBJ2-1; 11 nucleotides align to TRBD2. CDR1 and CDR2 (germline): KGHSH, LQKENI. Trimming took 2 bases from V and 6 from J; bases not matched to a gene: 0. This CDR3 is 14 amino acids long. The CDR3: CASSPGLAGNEQFF. The CDR3 DNA is TGTGCCAGCTCACCAGGACTAGCGGGCAATGAGCAGTTCTTC.

This clone was counted a single time. The chain joins TRBV6-4 to TRBJ1-6, with 9 bases lining up with TRBD1. This CDR3 spans 15 amino acids. Per germline, CDR1 MRHNA and CDR2 SNTAGT. J was trimmed by 10 bases and V by 3 bases; bases with no gene match: 7. The CDR3 sequence is CASSETGGGQSPLHF. CDR3 DNA sequence: TGTGCCAGCAGTGAGACAGGGGGAGGTCAGTCACCCCTCCACTTT.

CDR3 DNA: TGTGCCTGGAGCGACCCTCGGCTTTACGAGCAGTACTTC. Amino acid sequence: CAWSDPRLYEQYF. The chain has TRBV30 and TRBJ2-7; D remains unclear. CDR1 and CDR2 from the germline V gene are GTSNPN and SVGIG (reference sequence). The CDR3 covers 13 residues. Between the trimmed V and J ends, which lost 3 bases and 4 bases, there was a span of 13 bases.

The chain uses TRBV7-9 and TRBJ1-4, with D unclear. Germline assignment: CDR1 SEHNR and CDR2 FQNEAQ (reference sequence). Deletions cut 5 bases from V and 6 bases from J, with 19 bases between. The CDR3 totals 16 residues. CDR3 DNA: TGTGCCAGCAGCCTAGTCAGCCCAACCGGGGATGAAAAACTGTTTTTT. Translated: CASSLVSPTGDEKLFF.

The chain uses TRBV11-2 and TRBJ2-5; possibly TRBD2 for D (6 bases). The CDR3 has 13 residues. The ends were cut back, 10 bases at V and 3 bases at J, with 15 bases in the middle. The germline V gene has CDR1 SGHAT and CDR2 FQNNGV. CDR3 DNA: TGTGCCACCTGCCACTCGGGGGAAGAGACCCAGTACTTC. The encoded protein is CATCHSGEETQYF.

Written as DNA, the CDR3 is TGTGCCAGCAGCTCGACAGACAATGAGCAGTTCTTC. Amino acid sequence: CASSSTDNEQFF. The chain links TRBV9 to TRBJ2-1; D possibly corresponds to TRBD1 (5 bases). The CDR3 totals 12 residues. Germline loops: CDR1 SGDLS, CDR2 YYNGEE. V was trimmed by 4 bases and J by 5 bases, leaving 7 bases between them.

This sequence joins TRBV4-1 and TRBJ1-4; D remains ambiguous. This CDR3 region has 15 residues. Trimming cost V 3 bases and J 11 bases, with 19 bases left between them. CDR1 is MGHRA and CDR2 is YSYEKL in the germline V gene. CDR3 loop: CASSHDRTGNRKLFF. CDR3 DNA: TGCGCCAGCAGCCATGATCGGACGGGGAATCGGAAACTGTTTTTT.

J is TRBJ1-1 and V is TRBV29-1; D is undetermined. The germline V gene encodes CDR1 SQVTM and CDR2 ANQGSEA. This CDR3 is built from 13 residues. Trimming took off 6 bases at V and 4 bases at J, with 15 bases between the two ends. CDR3 in DNA: TGCAGCGTAGAGACGGACCTGGGCACTGAAGCTTTCTTT. It yields the protein CSVETDLGTEAFF.

The DNA of the CDR3 is TGTGCCACCATGACTAGCGGGGGCCGAGATACGCAGTATTTT. Its protein is CATMTSGGRDTQYF. The chain joins TRBV24-1 to TRBJ2-3; 12 bases align to TRBD2. The ends lost 8 bases at V and 5 bases at J; junction bases unmatched: 4. Germline-derived CDR1 and CDR2 are KGHDR and SFDVKD. The CDR3 is 14 residues long.